This T cell receptor beta chain appears in the sequencing data of a study of T cells in Graves' hyperthyroidism and ophthalmopathy. Whole-study context: Once the initial diagnosis was made, peripheral blood was obtained before any treatment.

Patients aged 18 to 65 had newly diagnosed hyperthyroidism that had lasted under 2 months. Using RNA transcripts as the source, TCR beta CDR3 regions were amplified. With the HTBI primer set, the TCR CDR3 went through a first round of RT-PCR. In TCRdb, the multiplex PCR reads were re-called with MiXCR into one record per CDR3 protein. The sample records about 480,000 distinct CDR3 sequences, approximately 15% being singletons. In this sample, this clonotype turned up a few times. The CDR3 runs to 15 residues. After removal of 0 bases from V and 5 bases from J, the junction contained 4 bases not matched to a gene. Germline lookup yields CDR1 SGDLS and CDR2 YYNGEE.

Sequenced material: blood. The clonotype was recovered from a woman under 30 with Graves' hyperthyroidism. The V and J genes are TRBV9 and TRBJ2-1; 8 bases are a match to TRBD2. CDR3 in amino acids: CASSVDVTSDNEQFF. In DNA form, the CDR3 reads TGTGCCAGCAGCGTAGATGTGACTAGCGACAATGAGCAGTTCTTC.